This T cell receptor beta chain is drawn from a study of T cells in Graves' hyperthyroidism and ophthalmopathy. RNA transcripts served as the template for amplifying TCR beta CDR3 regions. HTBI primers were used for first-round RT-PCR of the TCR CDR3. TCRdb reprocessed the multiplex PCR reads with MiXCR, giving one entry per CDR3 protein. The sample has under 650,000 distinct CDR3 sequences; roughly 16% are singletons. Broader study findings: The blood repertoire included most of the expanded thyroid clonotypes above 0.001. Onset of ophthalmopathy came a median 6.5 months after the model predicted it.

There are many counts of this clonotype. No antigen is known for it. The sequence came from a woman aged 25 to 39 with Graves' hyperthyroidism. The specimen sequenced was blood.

DNA for the CDR3: TGCAGTGCTAGGACAGGGGCGAATCAGCCCCAGCATTTT. As protein: CSARTGANQPQHF. J is TRBJ1-5 and V is TRBV20-1, with 8 bases lining up with TRBD1. J gave up 4 bases and V 3 bases, and 2 bases lay outside the gene matches. Per the germline V gene, CDR1 is DFQATT and CDR2 is SNEGSKA (reference sequence). This CDR3 has 13 amino acids.